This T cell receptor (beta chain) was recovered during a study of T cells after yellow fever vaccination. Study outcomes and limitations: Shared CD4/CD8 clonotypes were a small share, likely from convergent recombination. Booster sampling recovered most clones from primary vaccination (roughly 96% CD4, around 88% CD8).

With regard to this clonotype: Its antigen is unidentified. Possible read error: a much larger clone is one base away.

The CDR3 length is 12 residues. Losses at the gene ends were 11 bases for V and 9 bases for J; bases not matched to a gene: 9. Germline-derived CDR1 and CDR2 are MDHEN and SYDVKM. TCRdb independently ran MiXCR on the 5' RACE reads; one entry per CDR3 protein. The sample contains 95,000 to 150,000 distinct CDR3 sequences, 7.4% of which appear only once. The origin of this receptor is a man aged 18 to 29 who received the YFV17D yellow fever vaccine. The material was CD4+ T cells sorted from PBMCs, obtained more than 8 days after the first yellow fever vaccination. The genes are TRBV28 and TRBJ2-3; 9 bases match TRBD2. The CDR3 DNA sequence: TGTGCCCTCAGCGGGGGGACGGGGACGCAGTATTTT. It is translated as CALSGGTGTQYF.